This T cell receptor beta chain was captured by sequencing in a study of blood T cell repertoires in COVID-19. Study-level background: The United States, Italy and Spain supplied acute and convalescent COVID-19 samples.

Germline CDR1 SGDLS, CDR2 YYNGEE. The trim removed 0 bases at V and 5 bases at J, leaving 11 bases unmatched. This CDR3 region has 18 residues. Living in about two dozen US areas, the participants were between roughly 18 and 95 years of age. Original data processing: Amplified reference gene primers provided the basis for estimating nucleated cell counts. This table comes from immunoSEQ multiplex PCR, and its TCRdb copy is limited to in-frame clones, with some not included. The DNA was the basis for D and trimming; V, J and clone size are from that table. The sample consists of about 480,000 clones, approximately 87% of them appearing once.

The chain joins TRBV9 to TRBJ2-1; 10 bases line up with TRBD2. The sample taken for sequencing was PBMCs or T cells enriched from blood (not recorded which). This TCR was recovered from a woman between 40 and 50 years old who had recovered from COVID-19. The CDR3 sequence: CASSVVASGRSGNNEQFF. For the CDR3, the DNA is TGTGCCAGCAGCGTAGTGGCTAGCGGGAGAAGCGGGAACAATGAGCAGTTCTTC.